These 30 T cell receptor beta chains originate from one sample sequenced in a study of blood T cell repertoires in COVID-19. TCRdb keeps only in-frame clones here, not all; method: immunoSEQ multiplex PCR. This table has 40,000 to 50,000 clones, roughly 86% appearing once. Sequenced material: peripheral blood. The receptors stem from a man aged 35 to 55 with active COVID-19.

The chain's CDR3 is CASSLGTGGHPEQYF. The CDR3 coding sequence is TGTGCCAGCAGCTTAGGGACAGGGGGTCACCCCGAGCAGTACTTC. J is TRBJ2-7 and V is TRBV11-3, with 10 bases lining up with TRBD1. The CDR3 spans 15 residues. V was clipped by 1 base and J by 6 bases; unmatched bases: 6. Germline V CDR1 and CDR2: SGHNT, YENEEA.

The CDR3: CASSIASRTGITQPQHF. The CDR3 DNA sequence: TGTGCCAGTAGTATTGCCTCGAGGACAGGTATTACTCAGCCCCAGCATTTT. The V gene is TRBV19, the J gene TRBJ1-5; 7 nucleotides align to TRBD1. The CDR3 length is 17 residues. CDR1 and CDR2 (germline): LNHDA, SQIVND (reference sequence). V dropped 3 bases and J dropped 6; count of bases not matched to a gene: 14.

V gene TRBV7-2 combines with J gene TRBJ2-3, with 10 bases lining up with TRBD2. Germline V gene sequence: CDR1 SGHTA, CDR2 FQGNSA. The ends lost 5 bases at V and 1 base at J; junction bases unmatched: 6. The CDR3 is 16 amino acids. The CDR3 here is CASSHRLAGGTDTQYF. CDR3 coding DNA: TGTGCCAGCAGCCACCGGCTAGCGGGGGGCACAGATACGCAGTATTTT.

By share, this clone ranks as medium-sized. The V and J genes are TRBV6-1 and TRBJ1-1; 7 bases match TRBD1. V gave up 1 base and J gave up 1 base; unmatched junction bases: 12. Germline loops: CDR1 MNHNS, CDR2 SASEGT. This CDR3 region has 18 residues. CDR3 coding DNA: TGTGCCAGCAGTGAAGGGCTTGCCGACAGGGCCGGGAACACTGAAGCTTTCTTT. Protein product: CASSEGLADRAGNTEAFF.

This clone appeared once. The CDR3 sequence is CASSSAAGVAYEQYF. As DNA, the CDR3 is TGTGCCAGCAGCTCTGCCGCAGGGGTCGCCTACGAGCAGTACTTC. V gene TRBV7-2 combines with J gene TRBJ2-7, with D tentatively TRBD1 (6 bases). CDR1 is SGHTA and CDR2 is FQGNSA in the germline V gene. Trimming removed 4 bases from V and 2 bases from J, with 15 bases in between. The CDR3 has 15 residues. Combining the CDR3 with reference TRBV7-2 and TRBJ2-7 gives the whole variable domain GAGVSQSPSNKVTEKGKDVELRCDPISGHTALYWYRQSLGQGLEFLIYFQGNSAPDKSGLPSDRFSAERTGGSVSTLTIQRTQQEDSAVYLCASSSAAGVAYEQYFGPGTRLTVT.

The chain joins TRBV2 to TRBJ1-4; a possible D gene is TRBD1 (5 bases). In germline, CDR1 is SNHLY, CDR2 FYNNEI. The length of the CDR3 is 15 residues. V dropped 2 bases and J dropped 1 base, with 8 bases sitting between them. The CDR3 sequence: CASSELRETNEKLFF. In DNA, the CDR3 is TGTGCCAGCAGTGAACTCAGGGAAACTAATGAAAAACTGTTTTTT. The full variable domain, completed using reference TRBV2 and TRBJ1-4, is EPEVTQTPSHQVTQMGQEVILRCVPISNHLYFYWYRQILGQKVEFLVSFYNNEISEKSEIFDDQFSVERPDGSNFTLKIRSTKLEDSAMYFCASSELRETNEKLFFGSGTQLSVL.

The V gene is TRBV11-3, the J gene TRBJ1-1, with D tentatively TRBD1 (6 bases). The CDR3 is made up of 13 amino acids. Germline V gene sequence: CDR1 SGHNT, CDR2 YENEEA. With 8 bases removed from V and 1 base from J, the gap between germline ends came to 11 bases. The CDR3 DNA reads TGTGCCAGCGGTCGGGGGGCGAACACTGAAGCTTTCTTT. Encoded protein: CASGRGANTEAFF.

The rearrangement links TRBV27 to TRBJ2-7, with 10 bases identical to TRBD1. The length of the CDR3 is 15 residues. After removal of 6 bases from V and 5 bases from J, the junction contained 10 bases not matched to a gene. Germline V gene lookup returns CDR1 MNHEY and CDR2 SMNVEV (reference sequence). CDR3 protein: CASSPTGGFAHEQYF. The CDR3 DNA reads as TGTGCCAGCAGCCCGACAGGGGGCTTTGCCCACGAGCAGTACTTC.

The J gene is TRBJ2-3, the V gene TRBV25-1; a weak D match, TRBD1 (6 bases). This CDR3 has 17 amino acids. Trimming took off 5 bases at V and 0 bases at J, with 18 bases between the two ends. CDR1 is MGHDK, CDR2 SYGVNS, per germline. CDR3 in amino acids: CASSSPEKGTSTDTQYF. The CDR3 DNA follows: TGTGCCAGCAGTTCGCCGGAAAAGGGGACAAGCACAGATACGCAGTATTTT.

The V gene is TRBV6-5, the J gene TRBJ1-5, with a tentative D call TRBD1 (6 bases). Germline CDR1 reads MNHEY; CDR2 reads SVGAGI. With 5 bases removed from V and 2 bases from J, the gap between germline ends came to 13 bases. CDR3 length: 15 residues. The CDR3 protein is CASSRNRERNQPQHF. For the CDR3, the DNA is TGTGCCAGCAGTCGGAACAGGGAGCGCAATCAGCCCCAGCATTTT.

This clone was seen once. The V gene is TRBV7-6, the J gene TRBJ2-1; 12 bases are shared with TRBD2. Trimming removed 1 base from V and 8 bases from J; junction bases left unmatched: 6. Germline CDR1 and CDR2: SGHVS and FNYEAQ. The CDR3 consists of 16 residues. CDR3 in amino acids: CASSLGASGRGDEQFF. The CDR3 coding sequence is TGTGCCAGCAGCTTAGGGGCTAGCGGGAGGGGCGATGAGCAGTTCTTC.

The gene calls are TRBV18 and TRBJ1-3; tentatively, D is TRBD1 (6 bases). The CDR3 totals 16 residues. Germline loops: CDR1 KGHSH, CDR2 LQKENI. Trimming removed 4 bases from V and 0 bases from J, with 13 bases in between. The CDR3 region is CASSRGGSLSGNTIYF. The CDR3 nucleotides read TGTGCCAGCTCACGTGGGGGCTCGCTCTCTGGAAACACCATATATTTT.

The V call is TRBV28, the J call TRBJ2-1, with 8 bases that match TRBD1. The junction had 11 bases not matched to a gene; V was cut back by 6 bases and J by 7 bases. CDR3 size: 15 residues. CDR1 and CDR2 from the germline V gene are MDHEN and SYDVKM. Written as DNA, the CDR3 is TGTGCCAGCAGGGCCGGGCGGACAGGGAATAATGAGCAGTTCTTC. This codes for CASRAGRTGNNEQFF.

This clone was seen only once. V usage is TRBV20-1 and J usage is TRBJ1-5, with D uncertain. The V gene's germline CDR1 is DFQATT and CDR2 SNEGSKA (reference sequence). The CDR3 has 14 residues. The V and J ends lost 3 bases and 5 bases respectively, with 14 bases between them. The CDR3 nucleotides are TGCAGTGCTAGTATCGGGAGTCGGGATCAGCCCCAGCATTTT. It yields the protein CSASIGSRDQPQHF.

The chain employs TRBV5-6 and TRBJ1-1; 8 bases fit TRBD1. Germline V gene lookup returns CDR1 SGHDT and CDR2 YYEEEE. Unmatched junction bases numbered 17, after V lost 4 bases and J lost 3 bases. The CDR3 length is 18 residues. The CDR3 reads CASSGRGLKPGVDTEAFF. The CDR3 DNA is TGTGCCAGCAGCGGCAGGGGGCTAAAACCTGGAGTTGACACTGAAGCTTTCTTT.

In nucleotides, the CDR3 is TGCGCCAGCAGCTTGGTTGTGCGGGAGGACAATGAGCAGTTCTTC. Translating it yields CASSLVVREDNEQFF. The V and J genes are TRBV5-1 and TRBJ2-1; 8 nucleotides match TRBD2. This CDR3 spans 15 amino acids. Germline V lookup: CDR1 SGHRS, CDR2 YFSETQ. Trimming removed 0 bases from V and 5 bases from J; junction bases left unmatched: 4.

The chain joins TRBV11-2 to TRBJ1-3; the D gene is possibly TRBD1 (5 bases). Germline-derived CDR1 and CDR2 are SGHAT and FQNNGV. The CDR3 is made up of 15 amino acids. Trimming pared 5 bases from V and 4 bases from J, leaving 15 bases between. CDR3 bases: TGTGCCAGCAGCCCCCGGGGGAGGCTCGGAAACACCATATATTTT. Amino acid sequence: CASSPRGRLGNTIYF.

The V and J genes are TRBV9 and TRBJ2-3, with 7 bases that match TRBD2. From germline, CDR1 is SGDLS and CDR2 YYNGEE. CDR3 length: 16 amino acids. Unmatched junction bases numbered 9, after V lost 3 bases and J lost 2 bases. This CDR3 is CASSAAGRGATDTQYF. CDR3 in DNA: TGTGCCAGCAGCGCAGCGGGACGAGGGGCCACAGATACGCAGTATTTT.

This chain uses TRBV7-8 with TRBJ1-1, with 8 bases identical to TRBD1. V lost 0 bases and J lost 3; bases outside the gene matches: 9. Germline assignment: CDR1 SGHVS and CDR2 FQNEAQ. This CDR3 is 17 amino acids long. CDR3 residues: CASSLARPGGFDTEAFF. The CDR3 DNA reads TGTGCCAGCAGCTTAGCAAGGCCAGGGGGCTTTGACACTGAAGCTTTCTTT.

This clone was observed once. The V and J genes are TRBV19 and TRBJ2-1; 11 bases fit TRBD2. Germline CDR1 and CDR2: LNHDA and SQIVND (reference sequence). The trim removed 4 bases at V and 7 bases at J, leaving 15 bases unmatched. The CDR3 spans 18 residues. This chain's CDR3 is CASSTALAGGLLGNEQFF. CDR3 in DNA: TGTGCCAGTAGTACCGCTCTAGCGGGAGGCCTTTTAGGGAATGAGCAGTTCTTC.

The chain links TRBV6-1 to TRBJ1-1; D is perhaps TRBD1 (5 bases). Trimming stripped 2 bases from V and 4 bases from J, with 14 bases between. The length of the CDR3 is 15 residues. Germline V lookup: CDR1 MNHNS, CDR2 SASEGT. The CDR3 reads CASSESAGYGTEAFF. CDR3 DNA sequence: TGTGCCAGCAGTGAATCGGCAGGGTATGGCACTGAAGCTTTCTTT.

This rearrangement joins TRBV18 to TRBJ1-1, with 7 positions matching TRBD1. Trimming removed 2 bases from V and 7 bases from J; junction bases left unmatched: 16. Germline CDR1 and CDR2: KGHSH and LQKENI. This CDR3 is 17 amino acids long. CDR3 sequence reads: CASSPTFPGQAIGEAFF. CDR3 nucleotide sequence: TGTGCCAGCTCACCAACCTTCCCAGGACAGGCGATCGGTGAAGCTTTCTTT.

The gene calls are TRBV2 and TRBJ2-1; maybe TRBD1 (6 bases). V lost 7 bases, J lost 10 bases, and 11 bases lay in between. There are 11 residues in the CDR3. Germline CDR1 and CDR2: SNHLY and FYNNEI. The CDR3 protein is CASTPGGEQFF. CDR3 sequence (DNA): TGTGCCAGCACACCTGGGGGCGAGCAGTTCTTC.

The genes are TRBV6-5 and TRBJ2-7; D is possibly TRBD2 (6 bases). This CDR3 comprises 14 residues. The V end lost 7 bases, the J end lost 3 bases, and 16 bases lay between the germline ends. Germline V gene lookup returns CDR1 MNHEY and CDR2 SVGAGI. The CDR3 here is CASTSSAGGYEQYF. The DNA of the CDR3 is TGTGCCAGCACCAGTTCAGCGGGCGGCTACGAGCAGTACTTC.

The chain uses TRBV5-8 and TRBJ2-4, with TRBD2 matching over 8 bases. V shed 3 bases, J shed 0 bases, and the junction held 5 bases outside the gene matches. Germline CDR1 reads SGHTS; CDR2 reads YDEGEE. The CDR3 extends over 16 amino acids. The CDR3 protein is CASSSIAGIAKNIQYF. The CDR3 DNA reads as TGTGCCAGCAGCTCTATAGCGGGGATAGCCAAAAACATTCAGTACTTC.

The chain has TRBV4-1 and TRBJ1-5, with unresolved D. CDR3 length: 16 residues. Germline V gives CDR1 MGHRA, CDR2 YSYEKL. Trimming shortened V by 4 bases and J by 2 bases, and 15 bases separated the two germline ends. CDR3 region: CASSRRRETGNQPQHF. CDR3 in DNA: TGCGCCAGCAGCCGGCGAAGGGAGACTGGCAATCAGCCCCAGCATTTT.

The V and J genes are TRBV12-2 and TRBJ1-2; TRBD1, the D gene given by the table, was not confirmed from the DNA. TRBV12-2 is a pseudogene. The CDR3 runs to 15 residues. CDR3 amino acids: CASRPGTGVNYGYTF. The CDR3 DNA is TGTGCAAGTCGCCCCGGAACAGGGGTAAACTATGGCTACACCTTC.

V and J are TRBV7-2 and TRBJ2-5; D might be TRBD2 (6 bases). The CDR3 contains 14 residues. Germline-derived CDR1 and CDR2 are SGHTA and FQGNSA. V was cut by 3 bases and J by 2 bases, with 10 bases left in between. CDR3 coding DNA: TGTGCCAGCAGCTTGGGGACTCGGCAAGAGACCCAGTACTTC. Protein product: CASSLGTRQETQYF.

The rearrangement uses TRBV3-1 (or the pseudogene TRBV3-2) and TRBJ1-2; TRBD1 matches at 11 bases. J lost 8 bases, V lost 4 bases, and 12 bases had no gene match. CDR1 and CDR2 from the germline V gene are LGHDT and YNNKEL (reference sequence). CDR3 length equals 16 residues. CDR3 in DNA: TGTGCCAGCAGCCCAGATCTAGGACAGGGGGCCGGAGGCTACACCTTC. It is translated as CASSPDLGQGAGGYTF.

The J gene is TRBJ2-4, the V gene TRBV20-1, with a tentative D call TRBD1 (6 bases). The V gene's germline CDR1 is DFQATT and CDR2 SNEGSKA (reference sequence). The CDR3 has 15 amino acids. Between the trimmed V and J ends, which lost 3 bases and 7 bases, there was a span of 19 bases. The CDR3 DNA is TGCAGTGCTAGTGTAGGGGGAGTGGATCGGAACATTCAGTACTTC. Translated, it gives CSASVGGVDRNIQYF.